Listed here is a single T cell receptor beta chain. Its specificity is not known. With 5 bases removed from V and 5 bases from J, the gap between germline ends came to 18 bases. Germline V CDR1 and CDR2: SQVTM, ANQGSEA. CDR3 length equals 14 residues. A sample-barcoded 5' primer and a J-beta primer mix were used in a second PCR of roughly 6 to 12 cycles. Each TCR beta cDNA got a 12-nucleotide random molecular identifier. From the 5' RACE reads, TCRdb called clonotypes with MiXCR, one entry per CDR3 protein. The sample carries a few hundred thousand distinct CDR3 sequences, roughly half recorded once. This sample was included in a study of blood T cells in healthy people across ages. Findings and limits, study-wide: While age rose, TCR beta diversity per million T cells dropped in a roughly linear way. It was not known whether donors were CMV positive (a possible confounder of expanded clonotype changes).

The receptor was isolated from a man between 60 and 75 years old in good health. V gene TRBV29-1 combines with J gene TRBJ1-2; possibly TRBD1 for D (5 bases). Sequencing used blood. The CDR3 DNA reads TGCAGCGTTACCAACCGGGGGTCGGTGTATGGCTACACCTTC. It translates to CSVTNRGSVYGYTF.